This T cell receptor beta chain was captured by sequencing in a study of T cells after yellow fever vaccination. UMIs were added to TCR cDNA along with a universal primer site when it was made by 5'RACE template switching. TCRdb re-derived calls from the 5' RACE reads in MiXCR, one entry per CDR3 protein. The sample lists about 85,000 distinct CDR3 sequences; about 14% were seen once. Whole-study findings and limits: A secondary response was less intense yet reached its peak sooner, at day 5 versus 15. The appearance of a small share of clonotypes in both CD4 and CD8 compartments was observed. Reappearance after the booster was seen for most primary-vaccination clones, at roughly 96% CD4 and 88% CD8.

Germline V gene sequence: CDR1 DFQATT, CDR2 SNEGSKA (reference sequence). There are 13 residues in the CDR3. The V gene lost 6 bases and the J gene lost 1 base, with 9 bases spanning the gap. The chain uses TRBV20-1 and TRBJ2-2; D might be TRBD1 (6 bases). The sequence was obtained from a man aged 18 to 29 who received the YFV17D yellow fever vaccine. The sequencing used CD8+ T cells not binding an NS4B(214-222) dextramer, sorted from PBMCs, collected less than 25 days after the first yellow fever vaccination. DNA of the CDR3: TGCAGTGCCGACAGGAAGAACACCGGGGAGCTGTTTTTT. Its translation is CSADRKNTGELFF.